Detailed here is one T cell receptor (beta chain). This sample stems from a study of blood T cell repertoires in COVID-19. Produced via immunoSEQ multiplex PCR; TCRdb's table is partial and in-frame only. The sample shows about 110,000 clones, about two thirds of them seen only once. Looked up from germline, CDR1 is PRHDT and CDR2 is FYEKMQ (reference sequence). There are 12 residues in the CDR3. V lost 0 bases and J 7 bases, leaving 6 bases between the germline ends. Source material: peripheral blood. The genes are TRBV13 and TRBJ1-1; D gene uncertain. The sequence was obtained from a woman between 35 and 50 years old with acute or convalescent COVID-19. The CDR3 region is CASSLGSLEAFF. CDR3 nucleotides: TGTGCCAGCAGCTTAGGATCCCTTGAAGCTTTCTTT.